This T cell receptor beta chain was obtained from a study of T cell clones after liver transplantation. Study background: A pre-transplant mixed lymphocyte reaction with TCRbeta sequencing defined graft-donor-reactive clones followed in post-transplant blood.

The CDR3 sequence is 17 residues long. CDR1 is MNHEY and CDR2 is SMNVEV in the germline V gene (reference sequence). V dropped 1 base and J dropped 6; count of bases not matched to a gene: 8. Clones were read by immunoSEQ multiplex PCR, and TCRdb kept only the in-frame ones, dropping some. This sample has 45,000 or so clones, with 85% to 90% found just once. Sample: CD4+ T cells from blood, taken 24 months after liver transplant. The TCR was taken from a human patient who received a liver transplant. Some T cells may be provided by the graft donor. The chain links TRBV27 to TRBJ2-1, with TRBD2 matching 11 bases. For the CDR3, the DNA is TGTGCCAGCAGTTTATTCACCGGGACTAGCGGTCTCAATGAGCAGTTCTTC. This sequence encodes CASSLFTGTSGLNEQFF.